The next 18 T cell receptor beta chains were all read from a single sample in a study of shared clonotypes between healthy human individuals (dated by TCRdb to 2020 to 2021). For the CD8 naive samples, CD45RO-negative cells were positively selected for CCR7, yielding a CD45RA+CCR7+ population from which TemRA cells were excluded. The method behind the library was the immunoSEQ multiplex PCR assay. Imported from immuneACCESS, the table was reduced by TCRdb to in-frame sequences with V and J called. These copies leave out some clones; in studies compared against another copy, an unresolved V gene accounts for under half, and the cause of the remainder is not known. The sample profile shows roughly 850,000 clones; about 96% of them were found once. The top ten clonotypes cover less than 0.25% of the sample. The sample taken for sequencing was naive CD8+ T cells sorted from blood. Interpreted using the paper, the cell subset or site label stands for: CD45RA+CCR7+. The origin of the receptors is a man aged 25 to 40 in good health.

This chain connects TRBV27 to TRBJ2-3; TRBD2 aligns across 7 bases. After removal of 4 bases from V and 6 bases from J, the junction contained 10 bases not matched to a gene. The CDR3 is 15 amino acids. From germline, CDR1 is MNHEY and CDR2 SMNVEV (reference sequence). The CDR3 loop is CASSWGGSEVDTQYF. CDR3 in DNA: TGTGCCAGCAGTTGGGGCGGGAGTGAGGTCGATACGCAGTATTTT.

The chain uses TRBV4-1 and TRBJ2-3; TRBD1 matches at 7 bases. CDR1 is MGHRA, CDR2 YSYEKL, per germline. The CDR3 length is 15 residues. Trimming at V came to 3 bases and at J to 0 bases, leaving 3 bases not matched to a gene. The CDR3 spells CASSHGDSSTDTQYF. CDR3 in DNA: TGCGCCAGCAGCCATGGGGACAGTAGCACAGATACGCAGTATTTT.

The chain links TRBV6-5 to TRBJ2-5, with a weak D call TRBD1 (8 bases). The germline CDR1 and CDR2 sequences are MNHEY and SVGAGI. Trimming pared 1 base from V and 4 bases from J, leaving 13 bases between. The CDR3 is 15 residues long. The CDR3 bases are TGTGCCAGCAGTTACTTGGACAGGGAGGGAGAGACCCAGTACTTC. As protein: CASSYLDREGETQYF.

This sequence joins TRBV20-1 and TRBJ1-2; D gene uncertain. The CDR3 has 9 amino acids. The V gene's germline CDR1 is DFQATT and CDR2 SNEGSKA (reference sequence). The V and J ends lost 5 bases and 3 bases respectively, with 1 base between them. CDR3 residues: CSAYYGYTF. Here the CDR3 DNA reads TGCAGTGCTTACTATGGCTACACCTTC.

This clone appeared a single time. The gene calls are TRBV13 and TRBJ2-7; tentatively, D is TRBD1 (6 bases). The CDR3 loop spans 16 amino acids. V lost 2 bases, J lost 3 bases, and 17 bases lay in between. Looked up from germline, CDR1 is PRHDT and CDR2 is FYEKMQ (reference sequence). The CDR3 nucleotides are TGTGCCAGCAGCTTATCAATAGGGCAGGGGCGCTACGAGCAGTACTTC. The encoded protein is CASSLSIGQGRYEQYF.

The chain has TRBV15 and TRBJ2-1; TRBD2 aligns across 10 bases. V was pared by 1 base and J by 8 bases, with 8 bases of the junction left unmatched. The CDR3 runs 16 residues. CDR1 and CDR2 (germline): LNHNV, YYDKDF (reference sequence). CDR3 nucleotides: TGTGCCACCAGCAGAGGGGCTAGCGGGAGTACTTATGAGCAGTTCTTC. As protein: CATSRGASGSTYEQFF.

V usage is TRBV18 and J usage is TRBJ2-3; a possible D gene is TRBD2 (7 bases). Germline CDR1 and CDR2: KGHSH and LQKENI. This CDR3 has 13 residues. The germline V and J ends were trimmed by 6 bases and 2 bases, with 9 bases remaining between them. The CDR3 bases are TGTGCCAGCTCCCGGGGGGCCACAGATACGCAGTATTTT. Residues: CASSRGATDTQYF.

This chain connects TRBV27 to TRBJ2-7, with a tentative D call TRBD1 (6 bases). CDR1 MNHEY and CDR2 SMNVEV come from the germline V gene (reference sequence). This CDR3 spans 14 amino acids. Trimming removed 6 bases at V and 2 bases at J, with 14 bases between. The CDR3 bases are TGTGCCAGCAGCATAGGGGGAGAAACCTACGAGCAGTACTTC. Translating gives CASSIGGETYEQYF.

The V gene is TRBV7-9, the J gene TRBJ2-1, with 7 bases fitting TRBD2. The CDR3 contains 16 residues. Per the germline V gene, CDR1 is SEHNR and CDR2 is FQNEAQ (reference sequence). V shed 1 base and J 6 bases; nucleotides not matched to a gene: 9. This CDR3 reads CASSLELSPGGNEQFF. CDR3 sequence (DNA): TGTGCCAGCAGCTTAGAATTAAGTCCGGGGGGCAATGAGCAGTTCTTC.

This chain connects TRBV27 to TRBJ2-1, with a possible D match to TRBD1 (5 bases). Trimming left V 3 bases short and J 3 bases short, with 9 bases between. CDR3 length: 14 amino acids. Germline V gene sequence: CDR1 MNHEY, CDR2 SMNVEV (reference sequence). CDR3 in amino acids: CASSLQGIYNEQFF. CDR3 sequence (DNA): TGTGCCAGCAGTTTGCAGGGCATCTACAATGAGCAGTTCTTC.

J is TRBJ2-1 and V is TRBV10-3; D gene ambiguous. The CDR3 spans 11 residues. The V gene lost 4 bases and the J gene lost 5 bases, with 3 bases spanning the gap. Germline assignment: CDR1 ENHRY and CDR2 SYGVKD. CDR3 DNA: TGTGCCATCAGTGCAAACAATGAGCAGTTCTTC. Amino acids: CAISANNEQFF.

The chain is built from TRBV10-2 and TRBJ2-1; 9 nucleotides agree with TRBD2. J was trimmed by 6 bases and V by 3 bases; bases with no gene match: 3. CDR3 size: 14 residues. The germline gives CDR1 WSHSY, CDR2 SAAADI. The CDR3 DNA follows: TGCGCCAGCAGTGATGGGACTAGCCCCAATGAGCAGTTCTTC. Translated, it gives CASSDGTSPNEQFF.

The chain joins TRBV21-1 to TRBJ1-3; the table's D call, TRBD1, has no DNA check behind it. TRBV21-1 has pseudogene status. The CDR3 covers 17 residues. The CDR3 region has the DNA TGTGCCAGCAGCAAAGAGAGGACAGGGGGCTATGGAAACACCATATATTTT. Translation gives CASSKERTGGYGNTIYF.

The V gene is TRBV4-3, the J gene TRBJ2-7, with a possible D match to TRBD2 (5 bases). The germline V and J ends were trimmed by 0 bases and 2 bases, with 11 bases remaining between them. The germline V gene has CDR1 LGHNA and CDR2 YSLEER. The CDR3 runs to 15 residues. CDR3 residues: CASSQDPSYTYEQYF. As DNA, the CDR3 is TGCGCCAGCAGCCAAGATCCTAGCTACACCTACGAGCAGTACTTC.

The chain employs TRBV4-3 and TRBJ2-1; D remains ambiguous. CDR1 LGHNA and CDR2 YSLEER come from the germline V gene. Trimming pared 4 bases from V and 4 bases from J, leaving 14 bases between. The CDR3 sequence is 15 residues long. The CDR3, as DNA: TGCGCCAGCAGCCTCGACCCCGCTGGATACAATGAGCAGTTCTTC. Protein: CASSLDPAGYNEQFF.

This chain uses TRBV5-5 with TRBJ1-4, with 7 bases matching TRBD1. Germline CDR1 is SGHKS and CDR2 is YYEKEE (reference sequence). The CDR3 consists of 15 residues. V shed 5 bases, J shed 4 bases, and the junction held 8 bases outside the gene matches. CDR3 residues: CASRPGTVINEKLFF. The CDR3 bases are TGTGCCAGCAGACCCGGGACAGTCATTAATGAAAAACTGTTTTTT.

Concerning this clone: The germline gene is not matched at one end of the junction; a read error may be the cause. The chain combines TRBV4-1 with TRBJ2-7, with TRBD2 as a possible D gene (6 bases). The germline CDR1 and CDR2 sequences are MGHRA and YSYEKL. The CDR3 runs to 13 residues. The CDR3 loop is CASSHPASAAVSF. The CDR3 DNA reads TGCGCCAGCAGCCATCCAGCTAGCGCTGCGGTTAGCTTC.

This chain joins TRBV30 and TRBJ1-3, with D maybe TRBD1 (6 bases). Trimming took off 8 bases at V and 0 bases at J, with 11 bases between the two ends. Germline assignment: CDR1 GTSNPN and CDR2 SVGIG (reference sequence). The CDR3 sequence is 13 residues long. CDR3 in amino acids: CATEGHSGNTIYF. The DNA of the CDR3 is TGTGCCACCGAGGGACACTCTGGAAACACCATATATTTT.